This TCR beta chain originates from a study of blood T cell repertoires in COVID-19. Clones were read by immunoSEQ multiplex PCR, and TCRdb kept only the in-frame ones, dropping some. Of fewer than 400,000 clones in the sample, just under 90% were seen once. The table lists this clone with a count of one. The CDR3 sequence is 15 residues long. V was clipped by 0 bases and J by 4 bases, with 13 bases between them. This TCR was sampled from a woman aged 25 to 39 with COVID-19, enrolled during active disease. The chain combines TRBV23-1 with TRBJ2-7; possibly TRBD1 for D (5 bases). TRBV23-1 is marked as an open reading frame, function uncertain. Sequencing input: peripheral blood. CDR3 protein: CASSQSGQSPYEQYV. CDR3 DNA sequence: TGCGCCAGCAGTCAATCCGGACAATCCCCATACGAGCAGTACGTC.